The rows below give T cell receptor beta chains drawn from one sample of a study of blood T cell repertoires in COVID-19. TCRdb keeps only in-frame clones here, not all; method: immunoSEQ multiplex PCR. The sample shows some 340,000 clones, roughly 85% of them seen only once. Sequencing was done on a sample of peripheral blood. The receptors were sampled from a woman aged 18-29 years with acute or convalescent COVID-19. Each CDR3 is given with its conserved first and last residue. D genes are given only for firm matches. Not all rows give a size; the values are once, few, many and, for expanded clones, a class.

TRBV4-2	TRBJ2-2	-	TRBD2	TGTGCCAGCAGCCAGCTAGGACTAGCGGGGGGAGACACCGGGGAGCTGTTTTTT	CASSQLGLAGGDTGELFF
TRBV12-5	TRBJ2-7	once	TRBD2	TGTGCTAGTGGCCCAGGGGGGAGCGGGGGGTACTACGAGCAGTACTTC	CASGPGGSGGYYEQYF
TRBV3-1/TRBV3-2	TRBJ2-1	-	-	TGTGCCAGCAGCCTGGGGGCAGGTCCCTACAATGAGCAGTTCTTC	CASSLGAGPYNEQFF
TRBV15	TRBJ1-5	few	-	TGTGCCACCAGCAGAGATAGAGGGGAGGTTCAGCCCCAGCATTTT	CATSRDRGEVQPQHF
TRBV5-1	TRBJ1-1	-	TRBD1	TGCGCCAGCAGCTTGAGGGCAGGGGGTTTAGACACTGAAGCTTTCTTT	CASSLRAGGLDTEAFF
TRBV27	TRBJ2-1	-	TRBD2	TGTGCCAGCACCTTAGCGGGAGGGGGGTACAATGAGCAGTTCTTC	CASTLAGGGYNEQFF
TRBV19	TRBJ2-1	-	TRBD2	TGTGCCAGTAGTTCTAGCGGGAGGGGGGGTGAGCAGTTCTTC	CASSSSGRGGEQFF
TRBV24-1	TRBJ2-7	-	-	TGTGCCACCGCAGGGGACTCCTACGAGCAGTACTTC	CATAGDSYEQYF
TRBV12-5	TRBJ1-5	-	TRBD1	TGTGCTAGTGGTTTGGCCACAGGGGGAATACGGCCCCAGCATTTT	CASGLATGGIRPQHF
TRBV2	TRBJ1-4	few	-	TGTGCCAGCAGTGACCCGACAGCCCCTGCCGCTAATGAAAAACTGTTTTTT	CASSDPTAPAANEKLFF
TRBV2	TRBJ1-2	-	-	TGTGCCAGCAGCACGCGCCACGTCGGTGGCTACACCTTC	CASSTRHVGGYTF
TRBV7-2	TRBJ2-1	-	-	TGTGCCAGCAGCTTAGCGCGCTTGTATGAGCAGTTCTTC	CASSLARLYEQFF
TRBV4-2	TRBJ2-2	-	-	TGTGCCAGCAGCCAAGTCTGGAGCGGACCCGAGCCTCGCGCCGGGGAGCTGTTTTTT	CASSQVWSGPEPRAGELFF
TRBV2	TRBJ1-5	-	TRBD1	TGTGCCAGCGGGGGGACAGGGGATCATCAGCCCCAGCATTTT	CASGGTGDHQPQHF
TRBV28	TRBJ1-2	once	-	TGTGCCAGCCTATTCCGTGGCAGGCCTGGCTACACCTTC	CASLFRGRPGYTF
TRBV5-6	TRBJ1-5	-	-	TGTGCCAGCAGCTTGTCAGGGTGGGATCAGCCCCAGCATTTT	CASSLSGWDQPQHF
TRBV27	TRBJ2-5	once	-	TGTGCCAGCAGTTTCGGGGTGGGGGAGACCCAGTACTTC	CASSFGVGETQYF
TRBV7-9	TRBJ1-3	few	-	TGTGCCAGCAGCCCCCTACGCTCTGGAAACACCATATATTTT	CASSPLRSGNTIYF
TRBV2	TRBJ1-2	once	-	TGTGCCAGCACTCCCGGGAACGATGGCTACACCTTC	CASTPGNDGYTF
TRBV4-1	TRBJ2-3	-	TRBD1	TGCGCCAGCAGCCAAGCCGGGACAGGGTTAGATACGCAGTATTTT	CASSQAGTGLDTQYF
TRBV28	TRBJ2-1	-	TRBD2	TGTGCCAGCAGTTTTGCCCCGGGACTAGGCGGGTCTGAGCAGTTCTTC	CASSFAPGLGGSEQFF
TRBV7-2	TRBJ1-4	-	-	TGTGCCAGCAGCTATGACAGCGGGGGAGAAAAACTGTTTTTT	CASSYDSGGEKLFF
TRBV7-9	TRBJ2-7	-	-	TGTGCCAGCTCCGGATCAGGGGACGAGCAGTACTTC	CASSGSGDEQYF
TRBV19	TRBJ1-1	-	-	TGTGCCAGTACCCTGGGAGGGATGAACACTGAAGCTTTCTTT	CASTLGGMNTEAFF
TRBV28	TRBJ2-7	-	TRBD1	TGTGCCAGCAGTTTCCGGGACAGGACCTACGAGCAGTACTTC	CASSFRDRTYEQYF
TRBV6-1	TRBJ2-5	once	TRBD1	TGTGCCAGCAGTGACCCAGGGGGTAAGCGAGAGACCCAGTACTTC	CASSDPGGKRETQYF
TRBV18	TRBJ1-5	-	-	TGTGCCAGCTCACCAGGGCAGGGGTTTGATCAGCCCCAGCATTTT	CASSPGQGFDQPQHF
TRBV4-2	TRBJ1-1	once	TRBD1	TGTGCCAGCAGCCAAGACTTTACGTCAAGGGGGCAGGCTTTCTTT	CASSQDFTSRGQAFF
TRBV14	TRBJ1-1	-	-	TGTGCCAGCAAGGCAGGTTTCATGAACACTGAAGCTTTCTTT	CASKAGFMNTEAFF
TRBV5-6	TRBJ2-5	-	-	TGTGCCAGCAGCTTGGAGCGGTACCAAGAGACCCAGTACTTC	CASSLERYQETQYF
TRBV6-1	TRBJ2-2	-	TRBD1	TGTGCCAGCAGTGAAAATAGGGGGCCCGGGGAGCTGTTTTTT	CASSENRGPGELFF
TRBV9	TRBJ1-1	few	-	TGTGCCAGCAGCGTAGTTCCAGACATGAACACTGAAGCTTTCTTT	CASSVVPDMNTEAFF
TRBV28	TRBJ2-5	-	-	TGTGCCAGCAGTCTACAGGGTAGAGAGACCCAGTACTTC	CASSLQGRETQYF
TRBV9	TRBJ1-2	-	-	TGTGCCAGCAGCCCCAGCGGGGCGGAATCTAACTATGGCTACACCTTC	CASSPSGAESNYGYTF
TRBV7-3	TRBJ2-3	once	-	TGTGCCAGCAGCCCGACTGGGGGGGGCGATACGCAGTATTTT	CASSPTGGGDTQYF
TRBV29-1	TRBJ2-5	-	-	TGCAGCGTTGAAAAAACACGAGCAGGGCCCCAAGAGACCCAGTACTTC	CSVEKTRAGPQETQYF
TRBV28	TRBJ2-7	-	TRBD1	TGTGCCAGCAGTATCGGGGCCGGGACAGGGGAGTACGAGCAGTACTTC	CASSIGAGTGEYEQYF
TRBV12-3/TRBV12-4	TRBJ2-5	-	-	TGTGCCAGCAGTTTAACTGGGCATCAGTACTTC	CASSLTGHQYF
TRBV6-6	TRBJ2-7	-	TRBD2	TGTGCCAGCAGTTACTCGGGGACTAGCAACTACGAGCAGTACTTC	CASSYSGTSNYEQYF
TRBV9	TRBJ1-1	-	-	TGTGCCAGCAGCGGTCGCAGGGCGGACACTGAAGCTTTCTTT	CASSGRRADTEAFF
TRBV4-1	TRBJ1-4	-	TRBD1	TGCGCCAGCAGCCGGACAGGGCCTAATGAAAAACTGTTTTTT	CASSRTGPNEKLFF
TRBV4-1	TRBJ1-2	-	-	TGCGCCAGCAGCCAAGAAACAGCTGCTAACTATGGCTACACCTTC	CASSQETAANYGYTF